The 15 T cell receptor beta chains below come from one sample, sequenced in a study of cytomegalovirus exposure and HLA in healthy donors. Use of 60 Vbeta and 13 Jbeta primers characterized the PCR. Repertoires were generated with immunoSEQ multiplex PCR, while TCRdb's copy carries only in-frame clones and drops some. With 150,000 to 200,000 clones in the sample, the ten largest clones hold around 1.9%. Sequenced input: PBMCs. Source of these receptors: a man aged 25-45 years in good health and CMV-seronegative.

This sequence joins TRBV5-1 and TRBJ1-1; D unresolved. V was cut by 1 base and J by 3 bases, with 13 bases left in between. The CDR3 runs to 15 residues. CDR1 and CDR2 (germline): SGHRS, YFSETQ. The CDR3 here is CASSLYATRDTEAFF. Here the CDR3 DNA reads TGCGCCAGCAGCTTGTATGCCACACGGGACACTGAAGCTTTCTTT.

This chain links TRBV28 with TRBJ1-3; D gene unclear. From germline, CDR1 is MDHEN and CDR2 SYDVKM. Trimming stripped 6 bases from V and 8 bases from J, with 14 bases between. The CDR3 is 13 residues long. The CDR3 region is CASSPPLGDTIYF. In DNA form, the CDR3 reads TGTGCCAGCAGCCCTCCCCTGGGAGACACCATATATTTT.

The V and J genes are TRBV14 and TRBJ2-2; 8 bases line up with TRBD1. CDR1 SGHDN and CDR2 FVKESK come from the germline V gene. There are 16 residues in the CDR3. V was pared by 5 bases and J by 4 bases, with 9 bases of the junction left unmatched. The CDR3 sequence: CASSFKRTGLTGELFF. The CDR3 region has the DNA TGTGCCAGCAGCTTCAAAAGGACAGGGCTCACCGGGGAGCTGTTTTTT.

The chain recombines TRBV7-2 with TRBJ2-7; D unclear. Trimming took off 4 bases at V and 3 bases at J, with 13 bases between the two ends. The CDR3 totals 14 residues. Per the germline V gene, CDR1 is SGHTA and CDR2 is FQGNSA. The CDR3 DNA sequence: TGTGCCAGCAGCTCCTCTGTCCGGGTCTACGAGCAGTACTTC. Translation gives CASSSSVRVYEQYF.

The CDR3: CASSSGLYGYTF. The CDR3 bases are TGTGCCAGCAGCTCGGGACTCTATGGCTACACCTTC. The rearrangement joins TRBV7-9 to TRBJ1-2, with D possibly being TRBD1 (5 bases). Germline lookup yields CDR1 SEHNR and CDR2 FQNEAQ (reference sequence). The CDR3 spans 12 residues. Between the trimmed V and J ends, which lost 4 bases and 4 bases, there was a span of 7 bases.

The rearrangement joins TRBV9 to TRBJ2-2, with 9 bases matching TRBD1. Germline CDR1 is SGDLS and CDR2 is YYNGEE. The CDR3 has 14 amino acids. V lost 3 bases, J lost 6 bases, and 3 bases stayed unmatched. This chain's CDR3 is CASSATGGPGELFF. CDR3 bases: TGTGCCAGCAGCGCGACAGGGGGTCCCGGGGAGCTGTTTTTT.

The genes are TRBV7-6 and TRBJ2-6; D is uncertain. The CDR3 is 15 amino acids. Germline V gives CDR1 SGHVS, CDR2 FNYEAQ. V lost 5 bases and J lost 0, with 8 bases in between. The DNA for the CDR3 is TGTGCCAGCAGCCCCCGTAGCTCTGGGGCCAACGTCCTGACTTTC. Amino acids: CASSPRSSGANVLTF.

The gene calls are TRBV11-2 and TRBJ1-3, with 7 positions matching TRBD1. Unmatched junction bases numbered 11, after V lost 4 bases and J lost 2 bases. The CDR3 covers 17 residues. Germline CDR1 reads SGHAT; CDR2 reads FQNNGV. The CDR3 loop reads CASSSYRGVYAGNTIYF. CDR3 in DNA: TGTGCCAGCAGCTCCTACAGGGGAGTATATGCTGGAAACACCATATATTTT.

The chain uses TRBV6-1 and TRBJ1-1; D not certain. V lost 3 bases, J lost 4 bases, and 12 bases lay in between. This CDR3 is built from 14 residues. Germline CDR1 reads MNHNS; CDR2 reads SASEGT. The CDR3 DNA sequence: TGTGCCAGCAGTGAGTTCACAGTGGGCACTGAAGCTTTCTTT. Its protein product is CASSEFTVGTEAFF.

The rearrangement links TRBV7-9 to TRBJ2-2, with 11 nucleotides matching TRBD2. With V trimmed by 11 bases and J by 4 bases, 6 bases remained unmatched. The CDR3 loop spans 14 amino acids. Germline CDR1 and CDR2: SEHNR and FQNEAQ (reference sequence). The CDR3 here is CAGGLAGGTGELFF. The CDR3 nucleotides are TGTGCCGGTGGACTAGCGGGCGGCACCGGGGAGCTGTTTTTT. The entire variable domain, with the rest obtained from reference TRBV7-9 and TRBJ2-2, is as follows: DTGVSQNPRHKITKRGQNVTFRCDPISEHNRLYWYRQTLGQGPEFLTYFQNEAQLEKSRLLSDRFSAERPKGSFSTLEIQRTEQGDSAMYLCAGGLAGGTGELFFGEGSRLTVL.

The CDR3 nucleotides read TGTGCCAGCAGCCCTGCGACTAGCGCCATTACAGATACGCAGTATTTT. Translated, it gives CASSPATSAITDTQYF. The chain couples TRBV4-2 to TRBJ2-3; 8 nucleotides match TRBD2. Trimming cost V 4 bases and J 3 bases; bases outside gene matches: 9. CDR3 length: 16 amino acids. Per germline, CDR1 LGHNA and CDR2 YNFKEQ.

V is TRBV19 and J is TRBJ1-5; D gene uncertain. Trimming took off 3 bases at V and 3 bases at J, with 18 bases between the two ends. This CDR3 spans 17 amino acids. Germline values: CDR1 LNHDA, CDR2 SQIVND (reference sequence). The CDR3 loop reads CASSIGFVGVDNQPQHF. CDR3 nucleotides: TGTGCCAGTAGTATTGGGTTTGTGGGCGTAGACAATCAGCCCCAGCATTTT.

The chain recombines TRBV25-1 with TRBJ2-3; 14 nucleotides align to TRBD2. CDR3 length equals 17 residues. Per germline, CDR1 MGHDK and CDR2 SYGVNS. V gave up 3 bases and J gave up 6 bases; unmatched junction bases: 8. CDR3 region: CASSDPGLAGAEDTQYF. CDR3 coding DNA: TGTGCCAGCAGTGACCCGGGACTAGCGGGAGCGGAGGATACGCAGTATTTT. The entire variable domain, with the rest obtained from reference TRBV25-1 and TRBJ2-3, is as follows: EADIYQTPRYLVIGTGKKITLECSQTMGHDKMYWYQQDPGMELHLIHYSYGVNSTEKGDLSSESTVSRIRTEHFPLTLESARPSHTSQYLCASSDPGLAGAEDTQYFGPGTRLTVL.

This chain joins TRBV29-1 and TRBJ1-2, with 9 bases fitting TRBD1. J lost 8 bases, V lost 5 bases, and 6 bases had no gene match. This CDR3 is 12 amino acids long. The V gene's germline CDR1 is SQVTM and CDR2 ANQGSEA. The CDR3 nucleotides are TGCAGCGTTCGGGACAGGGTAGAAGGCTACACCTTC. This translates into CSVRDRVEGYTF.

The chain links TRBV9 to TRBJ2-2; D is uncertain. The germline V gene encodes CDR1 SGDLS and CDR2 YYNGEE. The ends were cut back, 4 bases at V and 5 bases at J, with 3 bases in the middle. CDR3 length equals 11 residues. The CDR3 region is CASSQTGELFF. As DNA, the CDR3 is TGTGCCAGCAGCCAAACCGGGGAGCTGTTTTTT.